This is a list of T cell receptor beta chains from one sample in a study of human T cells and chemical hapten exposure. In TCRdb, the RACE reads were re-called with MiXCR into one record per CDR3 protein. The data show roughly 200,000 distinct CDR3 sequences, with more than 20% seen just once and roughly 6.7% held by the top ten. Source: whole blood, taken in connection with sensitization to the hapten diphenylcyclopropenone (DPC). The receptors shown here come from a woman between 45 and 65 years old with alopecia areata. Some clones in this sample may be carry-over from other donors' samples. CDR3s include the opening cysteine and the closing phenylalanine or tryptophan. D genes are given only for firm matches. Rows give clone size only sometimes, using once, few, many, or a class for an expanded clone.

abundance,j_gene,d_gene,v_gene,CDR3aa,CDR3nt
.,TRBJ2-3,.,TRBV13,CASSPRGLYTDTQYF,TGTGCCAGCAGCCCGCGGGGCCTATACACAGATACGCAGTATTTT
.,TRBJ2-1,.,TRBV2,CASMRRAFNEQFF,TGTGCCAGCATGAGGCGGGCCTTCAATGAGCAGTTCTTC
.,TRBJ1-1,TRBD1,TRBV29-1,CSVGTGGNTEAFF,TGCAGCGTGGGGACAGGGGGGAACACTGAAGCTTTCTTT
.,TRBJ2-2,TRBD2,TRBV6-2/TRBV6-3,CASTALAGMNTGELFF,TGTGCCAGCACCGCACTAGCGGGGATGAACACCGGGGAGCTGTTTTTT
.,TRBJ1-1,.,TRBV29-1,CSVEAAIRTEAFF,TGCAGCGTTGAAGCGGCCATTCGCACTGAAGCTTTCTTT
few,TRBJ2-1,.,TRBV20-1,CSAVDSSNEQFF,TGCAGTGCTGTCGACTCCAGCAATGAGCAGTTCTTC
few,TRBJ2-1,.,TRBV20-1,CSASGPRVAIYNEQFF,TGCAGTGCTAGTGGCCCCCGGGTAGCGATCTACAATGAGCAGTTCTTC
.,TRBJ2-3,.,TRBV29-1,CSVAQGATDTQYF,TGCAGCGTTGCACAAGGGGCCACAGATACGCAGTATTTT
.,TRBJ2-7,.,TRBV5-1,CASSWGIGGTEQYF,TGCGCCAGCAGCTGGGGCATAGGAGGGACCGAGCAGTACTTC
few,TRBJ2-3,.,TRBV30,CAWSRTTRMSTDTQYF,TGTGCCTGGTCCCGGACCACCCGGATGAGCACAGATACGCAGTATTTT
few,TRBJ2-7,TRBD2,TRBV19,CASSKLAGAGVEQYF,TGTGCCAGTAGTAAACTAGCGGGAGCGGGGGTCGAGCAGTACTTC
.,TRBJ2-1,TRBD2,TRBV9,CASSPRLAGGRRDEQFF,TGTGCCAGCAGCCCGCGACTAGCGGGAGGGCGAAGGGATGAGCAGTTCTTC